The clone carrying this TCR beta chain was detected only a few times. What it binds is unknown. Template material for amplifying TCR beta CDR3 regions consisted of RNA transcripts. The HTBI set primed first-round TCR CDR3 RT-PCR. TCRdb re-called the multiplex PCR reads with MiXCR, one entry per CDR3 protein. The sample has around 490,000 distinct CDR3 sequences, 15% to 20% seen once. Disease lasting under 3 months, a NOSPECS grade of at least 4, and a Clinical Activity Score of at least 3 were features of the ophthalmopathy patients. Diagnostic assessment was based on clinical symptoms, serum thyroxine and TRAb, thyroid ultrasound and orbital computed tomography. The data originate from a study of T cells in Graves' hyperthyroidism and ophthalmopathy. V lost 3 bases, J lost 11 bases, and 16 bases lay in between. The germline V gene encodes CDR1 MNHEY and CDR2 SVGAGI. CDR3 length: 13 residues. Study findings and constraints: Most thyroid-expanded clonotypes above 0.001 were also found in blood.

The rearrangement uses TRBV6-5 and TRBJ1-1; D unclear. The TCR originated in a middle-aged man with Graves' ophthalmopathy. Material for sequencing was blood. Written as DNA, the CDR3 is TGTGCCAGCAGTTATGGGAGCCCGACTAGGGCTTTCTTT. Translation gives CASSYGSPTRAFF.